The 32 T cell receptor beta chains below all came from one sample that was sequenced in a study of cytotoxic CD8 clonotypes in ibrutinib-treated CLL (dated by TCRdb to the early 2020s). Library method: the immunoSEQ multiplex PCR assay. Here the immuneACCESS table is served through TCRdb, limited to in-frame sequences with V and J called. Missing clones are a known gap in these copies; in checked studies unresolved V genes cover under half, and the rest lacks a known reason. This sample is represented by roughly 200,000 clones; 72% of them were singletons. Of the sample, 13% is held by the ten largest clones. The time point label here, explained by the study, means: around 25 months on ibrutinib. The source material was PBMCs, sampled after 24 months of ibrutinib treatment. The receptors originated from a human donor with chronic lymphocytic leukemia.

This clone was seen once. V and J are TRBV7-7 and TRBJ2-1; 10 bases align to TRBD2. The CDR3 sequence is 15 residues long. From germline, CDR1 is SSHAT and CDR2 FNYEAQ (reference sequence). V shed 1 base and J 6 bases; nucleotides not matched to a gene: 3. The chain's CDR3 is CASSLGLAGGNEQFF. As DNA, the CDR3 is TGTGCCAGCAGCTTAGGGTTAGCGGGAGGCAATGAGCAGTTCTTC.

The chain's CDR3 is CASSFQDLEQYF. The CDR3 DNA is TGTGCCAGCAGCTTTCAGGACCTCGAGCAGTACTTC. The chain is built from TRBV7-6 and TRBJ2-7, with unresolved D. This CDR3 contains 12 residues. V shed 3 bases and J shed 6 bases, with 9 bases lying between them. CDR1 and CDR2 (germline): SGHVS, FNYEAQ.

The chain has TRBV11-2 and TRBJ1-2, with D possibly TRBD1 on 5 matching bases. The ends were cut back, 0 bases at V and 8 bases at J, with 13 bases in the middle. The CDR3 loop spans 14 amino acids. Germline assignment: CDR1 SGHAT and CDR2 FQNNGV. Here the CDR3 reads CASSLDSGYYGYTF. CDR3 bases: TGTGCCAGCAGCTTAGATTCAGGGTATTACGGCTACACCTTC.

The rearrangement joins TRBV4-3 to TRBJ2-1, with 16 bases identical to TRBD2. Germline assignment: CDR1 LGHNA and CDR2 YSLEER. With V trimmed by 3 bases and J by 10 bases, 18 bases remained unmatched. The CDR3 runs 20 residues. CDR3 in amino acids: CASSHWWSLGTSGRVREQFF. Here the CDR3 DNA reads TGCGCCAGCAGCCACTGGTGGTCATTAGGGACTAGCGGGAGGGTACGGGAGCAGTTCTTC.

This clone is a singleton in its sample. The V call is TRBV5-4, the J call TRBJ2-7, with D unresolved. CDR1 is SGHNT, CDR2 YYREEE, per germline (reference sequence). Trimming took 2 bases from V and 5 from J, leaving 11 bases between them. The CDR3 is 13 residues long. The CDR3 loop reads CASSFTGLNEQYF. CDR3 nucleotides: TGTGCCAGCAGCTTTACCGGGTTAAACGAGCAGTACTTC. Drawing the rest from reference TRBV5-4 and TRBJ2-7, the complete variable domain is ETGVTQSPTHLIKTRGQQVTLRCSSQSGHNTVSWYQQALGQGPQFIFQYYREEENGRGNFPPRFSGLQFPNYSSELNVNALELDDSALYLCASSFTGLNEQYFGPGTRLTVT.

The chain uses TRBV5-1 and TRBJ2-7; D gene uncertain. The CDR3 totals 15 residues. Looked up from germline, CDR1 is SGHRS and CDR2 is YFSETQ. Trimming left V 0 bases short and J 2 bases short, with 12 bases between. CDR3 sequence reads: CASSLDPVTTYEQYF. DNA of the CDR3: TGCGCCAGCAGCTTGGACCCAGTAACAACCTACGAGCAGTACTTC.

The chain is built from TRBV7-9 and TRBJ1-2; D is uncertain. The CDR3 runs to 14 residues. The germline gives CDR1 SEHNR, CDR2 FQNEAQ (reference sequence). The ends were cut back, 1 base at V and 8 bases at J, with 14 bases in the middle. DNA of the CDR3: TGTGCCAGCAGCTTAGTGGCGCGGGCGGTAGGCTACACCTTC. Translating it yields CASSLVARAVGYTF.

This clone has just a few counts. The genes are TRBV4-2 and TRBJ2-1; D remains ambiguous. Per germline, CDR1 LGHNA and CDR2 YNFKEQ. This CDR3 is built from 12 residues. The V gene lost 0 bases and the J gene lost 11 bases, with 8 bases spanning the gap. The DNA of the CDR3 is TGTGCCAGCAGCCAAGATACTCCACAGCAGTTCTTC. It codes for CASSQDTPQQFF.

The chain couples TRBV5-1 to TRBJ2-2, with D perhaps TRBD2 (6 bases). The germline V gene has CDR1 SGHRS and CDR2 YFSETQ. This CDR3 has 14 residues. Trimming pared 2 bases from V and 6 bases from J, leaving 11 bases between. This chain's CDR3 is CASSFRSGSGELFF. The CDR3 region has the DNA TGCGCCAGCAGCTTCCGCAGCGGGTCCGGGGAGCTGTTTTTT.

This clone was detected a few times. The V call is TRBV5-4, the J call TRBJ2-7; D perhaps matches TRBD1 (5 bases). Germline CDR1 SGHNT, CDR2 YYREEE (reference sequence). Trimming shortened V by 0 bases and J by 3 bases, and 7 bases separated the two germline ends. The CDR3 is made up of 13 amino acids. DNA for the CDR3: TGTGCCAGCAGCTTGGGACAGAACTACGAGCAGTACTTC. This codes for CASSLGQNYEQYF.

This sequence joins TRBV25-1 and TRBJ1-2; D perhaps matches TRBD1 (5 bases). This CDR3 comprises 15 residues. The germline V gene encodes CDR1 MGHDK and CDR2 SYGVNS. V lost 2 bases, J lost 3 bases, and 13 bases lay in between. CDR3 amino acids: CASSEAGADDYGYTF. CDR3 sequence (DNA): TGTGCCAGCAGTGAAGCCGGGGCGGACGACTATGGCTACACCTTC.

This sequence joins TRBV30 and TRBJ2-3; 11 bases line up with TRBD2. Looked up from germline, CDR1 is GTSNPN and CDR2 is SVGIG (reference sequence). CDR3 size: 15 residues. The V gene end was trimmed by 3 bases and the J gene end by 4 bases; junction bases not matched to a gene: 6. The CDR3 is CAWRTSGSFADTQYF. As DNA, the CDR3 is TGTGCCTGGAGAACTAGCGGGAGTTTCGCAGATACGCAGTATTTT.

This chain connects TRBV25-1 to TRBJ2-7, with D unclear. This CDR3 contains 12 residues. Germline-derived CDR1 and CDR2 are MGHDK and SYGVNS. V lost 3 bases and J 4 bases, leaving 7 bases between the germline ends. The CDR3 region has the DNA TGTGCCAGCAGTGATATTGGATACGAGCAGTACTTC. This gives the protein CASSDIGYEQYF.

This clone was seen once. The chain couples TRBV4-1 to TRBJ2-3; D not resolved. Looked up from germline, CDR1 is MGHRA and CDR2 is YSYEKL. Trimming took 3 bases from V and 0 from J, leaving 4 bases between them. The CDR3 sequence is 13 residues long. CDR3 loop: CASSHTSTDTQYF. The CDR3 DNA sequence: TGCGCCAGCAGCCATACTAGCACAGATACGCAGTATTTT.

This clone appeared a few times. This chain joins TRBV6-5 and TRBJ1-2, with 7 bases lining up with TRBD1. Germline trimming cut 0 bases from V and 6 bases from J; bases unmatched to any gene: 7. Per the germline V gene, CDR1 is MNHEY and CDR2 is SVGAGI. This CDR3 spans 15 amino acids. CDR3 region: CASSYSKSGGHGYTF. The CDR3 bases are TGTGCCAGCAGTTACTCGAAGTCAGGGGGACATGGCTACACCTTC.

This chain uses TRBV5-4 with TRBJ2-3; D possibly corresponds to TRBD2 (6 bases). This CDR3 has 14 amino acids. The V gene lost 4 bases and the J gene lost 4 bases, with 13 bases spanning the gap. The germline gives CDR1 SGHNT, CDR2 YYREEE (reference sequence). CDR3 sequence: CASSPTTSSDTQYF. The CDR3 DNA reads TGTGCCAGCAGCCCGACGACTAGTTCAGATACGCAGTATTTT. Looking up the rest from reference TRBV5-4 and TRBJ2-3 gives the full variable domain: ETGVTQSPTHLIKTRGQQVTLRCSSQSGHNTVSWYQQALGQGPQFIFQYYREEENGRGNFPPRFSGLQFPNYSSELNVNALELDDSALYLCASSPTTSSDTQYFGPGTRLTVL.

This rearrangement joins TRBV6-4 to TRBJ2-2, with 7 positions matching TRBD2. The V segment lost 4 bases and the J segment 4 bases; nucleotides outside the gene matches: 6. Germline CDR1 is MRHNA and CDR2 is SNTAGT. CDR3 length: 15 amino acids. Written as DNA, the CDR3 is TGTGCCAGCAGTGCCTTGTCGGGAGGCACCGGGGAGCTGTTTTTT. Its protein product is CASSALSGGTGELFF.

This clone was observed a single time. The chain joins TRBV6-1 to TRBJ1-1; D gene unclear. The CDR3 is 11 amino acids. V was clipped by 3 bases and J by 5 bases, with 4 bases between them. CDR1 is MNHNS, CDR2 SASEGT, per germline. The CDR3 nucleotides read TGTGCCAGCAGTGACTCGACTGAAGCTTTCTTT. It translates to CASSDSTEAFF.

This chain's CDR3 is CASSYQPGAPDTQYF. As DNA, the CDR3 is TGTGCCAGCAGTTATCAGCCGGGAGCCCCAGATACGCAGTATTTT. The chain links TRBV27 to TRBJ2-3, with a tentative D call TRBD2 (6 bases). CDR3 length: 15 amino acids. Germline V lookup: CDR1 MNHEY, CDR2 SMNVEV (reference sequence). Trimming took 4 bases from V and 4 from J, leaving 15 bases between them.

The V call is TRBV10-3, the J call TRBJ1-2; no definite D call. The germline gives CDR1 ENHRY, CDR2 SYGVKD. CDR3 length: 14 amino acids. Deletions cut 10 bases from V and 5 bases from J, with 20 bases between. In DNA form, the CDR3 reads TGTGCCACCAACGCATTACAGATATCATATGGCTACACCTTC. It yields the protein CATNALQISYGYTF.

This rearrangement joins TRBV4-1 to TRBJ1-5; D is perhaps TRBD1 (5 bases). V dropped 1 base and J dropped 10 bases, with 14 bases sitting between them. This CDR3 contains 14 residues. CDR1 is MGHRA, CDR2 YSYEKL, per germline. This CDR3 is CASSQGGVQHPQHF. The DNA for the CDR3 is TGCGCCAGCAGCCAAGGAGGGGTGCAACACCCCCAGCATTTT.

This chain connects TRBV7-2 to TRBJ2-7, with 7 bases aligning to TRBD2. Germline values: CDR1 SGHTA, CDR2 FQGNSA. The CDR3 has 17 residues. The ends lost 2 bases at V and 5 bases at J; junction bases unmatched: 15. CDR3 residues: CASSLSPPGTIDHEQYF. CDR3 DNA: TGTGCCAGCAGCTTAAGCCCACCCGGGACTATAGACCACGAGCAGTACTTC. Full variable domain (remainder filled in from reference TRBV7-2 and TRBJ2-7): GAGVSQSPSNKVTEKGKDVELRCDPISGHTALYWYRQSLGQGLEFLIYFQGNSAPDKSGLPSDRFSAERTGGSVSTLTIQRTQQEDSAVYLCASSLSPPGTIDHEQYFGPGTRLTVT.

This clone is a singleton in its sample. The chain links TRBV7-2 to TRBJ2-1; 7 nucleotides line up with TRBD2. The germline CDR1 and CDR2 sequences are SGHTA and FQGNSA. Germline trimming cut 5 bases from V and 2 bases from J; bases unmatched to any gene: 6. CDR3 size: 15 residues. The CDR3 loop reads CASSPQRGAYNEQFF. The DNA for the CDR3 is TGTGCCAGCAGCCCCCAGCGGGGAGCCTACAATGAGCAGTTCTTC.

The chain links TRBV19 to TRBJ1-1; a possible D gene is TRBD1 (6 bases). In germline, CDR1 is LNHDA, CDR2 SQIVND (reference sequence). V was shortened by 9 bases and J by 7 bases, with 12 bases between the two germline ends. The CDR3 runs to 11 residues. CDR3 region: CARTLQGEAFF. As DNA, the CDR3 is TGTGCCAGGACTCTACAGGGTGAAGCTTTCTTT.

The V call is TRBV6-5, the J call TRBJ1-3; D might be TRBD1 (5 bases). This CDR3 contains 16 residues. Trimming left V 0 bases short and J 2 bases short, with 11 bases between. The V gene's germline CDR1 is MNHEY and CDR2 SVGAGI. The CDR3 sequence is CASSYSPGGPGNTIYF. The DNA for the CDR3 is TGTGCCAGCAGTTACTCGCCGGGGGGTCCTGGAAACACCATATATTTT.

This chain links TRBV2 with TRBJ1-3; D may be TRBD1 (6 bases). V lost 5 bases and J 16 bases, leaving 18 bases between the germline ends. The CDR3 is 12 amino acids. Germline lookup yields CDR1 SNHLY and CDR2 FYNNEI. The CDR3 bases are TGTGCCAGCAGTCCTAACGGGGGGGGCGCCTATTTT. Translating gives CASSPNGGGAYF.

This clone was seen more than once but under ten times. The CDR3 loop is CASSRTSGGGELFF. The CDR3 bases are TGTGCCAGCAGCCGCACTAGCGGTGGCGGGGAGCTGTTTTTT. V gene TRBV7-9 combines with J gene TRBJ2-2; 8 nucleotides match TRBD2. V dropped 5 bases and J dropped 7; count of bases not matched to a gene: 6. Germline lookup yields CDR1 SEHNR and CDR2 FQNEAQ (reference sequence). This CDR3 is 14 amino acids long. Complete variable domain (other parts from reference TRBV7-9 and TRBJ2-2): DTGVSQNPRHKITKRGQNVTFRCDPISEHNRLYWYRQTLGQGPEFLTYFQNEAQLEKSRLLSDRFSAERPKGSFSTLEIQRTEQGDSAMYLCASSRTSGGGELFFGEGSRLTVL.

The rearrangement joins TRBV4-3 to TRBJ1-1; a possible D gene is TRBD1 (6 bases). Trimming removed 4 bases from V and 0 bases from J, with 12 bases in between. The CDR3 is made up of 15 amino acids. CDR1 is LGHNA, CDR2 YSLEER, per germline. The CDR3 region is CASSPWTVLNTEAFF. DNA of the CDR3: TGCGCCAGCAGCCCTTGGACAGTACTGAACACTGAAGCTTTCTTT.

This clone was observed a few times. The V and J genes are TRBV15 and TRBJ2-7; D may be TRBD1 (6 bases). The CDR3 totals 14 residues. Germline CDR1 LNHNV, CDR2 YYDKDF (reference sequence). V lost 2 bases and J lost 4, with 12 bases in between. This chain's CDR3 is CATSRQGKAYEQYF. The CDR3 DNA is TGTGCCACCAGCAGACAGGGGAAGGCGTACGAGCAGTACTTC.

The genes are TRBV5-1 and TRBJ2-7; 7 bases are a match to TRBD1. V dropped 1 base and J dropped 6; count of bases not matched to a gene: 13. The CDR3 runs to 16 residues. The germline V gene has CDR1 SGHRS and CDR2 YFSETQ. The CDR3: CASSLSPAGTVGEQYF. The CDR3 DNA reads TGCGCCAGCAGCTTGTCGCCTGCCGGGACAGTGGGCGAGCAGTACTTC.

In this sample, this clone turned up a few times. The rearrangement uses TRBV18 and TRBJ2-7, with a tentative D call TRBD2 (6 bases). The germline V and J ends were trimmed by 3 bases and 6 bases, with 15 bases remaining between them. This CDR3 is 14 amino acids long. CDR1 and CDR2 (germline): KGHSH, LQKENI. CDR3 DNA: TGTGCCAGCTCACCCGGGACTGGCATGGTCGAGCAGTACTTC. It encodes CASSPGTGMVEQYF.

The chain combines TRBV13 with TRBJ1-1, with TRBD1 matching over 8 bases. Germline CDR1 is PRHDT and CDR2 is FYEKMQ (reference sequence). The CDR3 is made up of 17 amino acids. The trim removed 5 bases at V and 1 base at J, leaving 12 bases unmatched. CDR3 region: CASSETQSTGENTEAFF. DNA of the CDR3: TGTGCCAGCAGCGAAACTCAATCGACAGGGGAGAACACTGAAGCTTTCTTT. Complete variable domain (other parts from reference TRBV13 and TRBJ1-1): AAGVIQSPRHLIKEKRETATLKCYPIPRHDTVYWYQQGPGQDPQFLISFYEKMQSDKGSIPDRFSAQQFSDYHSELNMSSLELGDSALYFCASSETQSTGENTEAFFGQGTRLTVV.